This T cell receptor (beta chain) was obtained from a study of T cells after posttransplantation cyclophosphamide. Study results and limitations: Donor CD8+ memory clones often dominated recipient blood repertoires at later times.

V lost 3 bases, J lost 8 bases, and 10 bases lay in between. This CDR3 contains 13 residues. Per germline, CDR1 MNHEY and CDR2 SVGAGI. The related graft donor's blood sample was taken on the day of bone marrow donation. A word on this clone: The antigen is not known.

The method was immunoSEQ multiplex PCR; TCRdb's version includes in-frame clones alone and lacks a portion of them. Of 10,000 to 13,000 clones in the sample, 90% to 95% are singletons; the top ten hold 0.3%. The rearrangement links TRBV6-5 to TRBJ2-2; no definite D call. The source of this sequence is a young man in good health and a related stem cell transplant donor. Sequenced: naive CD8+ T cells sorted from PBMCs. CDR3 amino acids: CASSYGPKGELFF. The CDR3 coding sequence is TGTGCCAGCAGTTATGGTCCTAAAGGGGAGCTGTTTTTT.